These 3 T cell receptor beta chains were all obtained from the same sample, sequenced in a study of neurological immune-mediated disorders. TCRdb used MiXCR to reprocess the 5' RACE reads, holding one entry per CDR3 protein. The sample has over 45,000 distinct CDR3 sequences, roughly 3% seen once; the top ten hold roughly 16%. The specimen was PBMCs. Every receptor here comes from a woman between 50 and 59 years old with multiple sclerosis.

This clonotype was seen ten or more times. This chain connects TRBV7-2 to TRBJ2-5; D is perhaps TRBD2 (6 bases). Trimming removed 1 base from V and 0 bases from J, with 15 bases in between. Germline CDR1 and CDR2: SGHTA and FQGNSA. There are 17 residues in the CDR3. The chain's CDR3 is CASSLVSRGSHQETQYF. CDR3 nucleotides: TGTGCCAGCAGCTTAGTGTCTCGGGGGTCTCACCAAGAGACCCAGTACTTC.

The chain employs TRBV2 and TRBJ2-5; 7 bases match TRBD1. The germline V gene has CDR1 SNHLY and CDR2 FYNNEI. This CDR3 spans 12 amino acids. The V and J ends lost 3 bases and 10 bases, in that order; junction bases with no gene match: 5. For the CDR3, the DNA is TGTGCCAGCAGTGACGGCACAGGGGTCCAGTACTTC. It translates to CASSDGTGVQYF.

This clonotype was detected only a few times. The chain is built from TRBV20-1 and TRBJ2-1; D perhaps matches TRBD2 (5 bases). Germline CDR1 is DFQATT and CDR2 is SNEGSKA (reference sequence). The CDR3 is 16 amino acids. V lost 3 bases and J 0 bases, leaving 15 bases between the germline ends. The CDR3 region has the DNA TGCAGTGCTAGGGACCCCCGGGGTACCTCCTACAATGAGCAGTTCTTC. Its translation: CSARDPRGTSYNEQFF.